These 26 T cell receptor beta chains came from one sample sequenced in a study of shared clonotypes between healthy human individuals. Clones were sequenced by immunoSEQ multiplex PCR, and TCRdb holds only the in-frame ones, with some missing. The data contain under 130,000 clones, less than 80% of them singletons. The sample taken for sequencing was memory CD8+ T cells sorted from blood. Subset defined: CD45RO+ cells pooled with CCR7-negative TemRA cells. These receptors all come from a woman aged 25 to 39 in good health.

Details on this clone: The sample carries other DNA sequences with the same CDR3. This chain joins TRBV19 and TRBJ1-1, with D unclear. The V gene lost 3 bases and the J gene lost 1 base, with 6 bases spanning the gap. The CDR3 contains 13 residues. Per the germline V gene, CDR1 is LNHDA and CDR2 is SQIVND (reference sequence). The DNA of the CDR3 is TGTGCCAGTAGTATTAAGGAGAACACTGAAGCTTTCTTT. It is translated as CASSIKENTEAFF.

There are a few counts of this clone. CDR3 coding DNA: TGTGCCAGCAGTTTAGAAGCGGGAGGGCGGCAAGAGACCCAGTACTTC. It yields the protein CASSLEAGGRQETQYF. The chain uses TRBV27 and TRBJ2-5, with 10 bases matching TRBD2. J lost 2 bases, V lost 2 bases, and 5 bases had no gene match. The CDR3 length is 16 residues. CDR1 and CDR2 (germline): MNHEY, SMNVEV (reference sequence).

This clone was seen many times. A much larger clonotype is one base distant, so this may be a read error. Distinct nucleotide sequences in the sample also encode this CDR3. This rearrangement joins TRBV9 to TRBJ2-2; D gene uncertain. The germline V and J ends were trimmed by 0 bases and 4 bases, with 7 bases remaining between them. The CDR3 covers 14 residues. Germline V CDR1 and CDR2: SGDLS, YYNGEE. The DNA of the CDR3 is TGTGCCAGCAGCGTAGCTTGGGGCACCGGGGAGCTGTTTTTT. Residues: CASSVAWGTGELFF.

A few counts support this clone. The chain joins TRBV7-2 to TRBJ2-1; tentative D call: TRBD2 (6 bases). V lost 0 bases and J 3 bases, leaving 12 bases between the germline ends. CDR3 size: 16 residues. Per the germline V gene, CDR1 is SGHTA and CDR2 is FQGNSA. The CDR3 DNA reads TGTGCCAGCAGCTTAGCTAGCGGCGCTTTCTACAATGAGCAGTTCTTC. Translated: CASSLASGAFYNEQFF.

This clone was recorded at least ten times. The chain couples TRBV19 to TRBJ1-5; TRBD1 agrees at 9 bases. The CDR3 is 15 amino acids. V lost 5 bases and J lost 4; bases outside the gene matches: 6. CDR1 LNHDA and CDR2 SQIVND come from the germline V gene (reference sequence). The CDR3 region has the DNA TGTGCCAGTAGTGCCCGGACAGGGGTGAATCAGCCCCAGCATTTT. This gives the protein CASSARTGVNQPQHF.

The table lists this clone with a few counts. This sequence joins TRBV5-1 and TRBJ2-2; D not resolved. Germline CDR1 and CDR2: SGHRS and YFSETQ. Trimming took off 5 bases at V and 2 bases at J, with 4 bases between the two ends. The CDR3 covers 12 residues. Here the CDR3 reads CASRINTGELFF. In nucleotides, the CDR3 is TGCGCCAGCAGAATCAACACCGGGGAGCTGTTTTTT. The full variable domain, with the rest looked up from reference TRBV5-1 and TRBJ2-2, is KAGVTQTPRYLIKTRGQQVTLSCSPISGHRSVSWYQQTPGQGLQFLFEYFSETQRNKGNFPGRFSGRQFSNSRSEMNVSTLELGDSALYLCASRINTGELFFGEGSRLTVL.

The chain carries TRBV19 and TRBJ1-5; D not resolved. The V end was cut by 3 bases, the J end by 0 bases, with 9 bases between. Germline-derived CDR1 and CDR2 are LNHDA and SQIVND (reference sequence). CDR3 length: 15 amino acids. In nucleotides, the CDR3 is TGTGCCAGTAGTATGTGGGAATCTAGCAATCAGCCCCAGCATTTT. Its protein is CASSMWESSNQPQHF.

The chain carries TRBV7-6 and TRBJ1-5; no firm D call. Germline lookup yields CDR1 SGHVS and CDR2 FNYEAQ. V was clipped by 5 bases and J by 3 bases, with 8 bases between them. The CDR3 covers 13 residues. The CDR3 DNA is TGTGCCAGCAGCCAAACGGACAATCAGCCCCAGCATTTT. Protein: CASSQTDNQPQHF.

This chain links TRBV25-1 with TRBJ2-5; 9 bases are a match to TRBD2. The J call is in doubt because the DNA end fits TRBJ2-7 better. This CDR3 has 18 residues. The germline V gene encodes CDR1 MGHDK and CDR2 SYGVNS. The CDR3 spells CASSGGWGKREVIYEQYF. For the CDR3, the DNA is TGTGCCAGCAGTGGAGGATGGGGGAAGCGGGAGGTCATCTACGAGCAGTACTTC.

The rearrangement uses TRBV27 and TRBJ1-2; 9 nucleotides align to TRBD1. CDR3 size: 15 residues. The ends lost 1 base at V and 7 bases at J; junction bases unmatched: 7. CDR1 and CDR2 from the germline V gene are MNHEY and SMNVEV (reference sequence). The CDR3 bases are TGTGCCAGCAGTTTATTAACAGGGGGCACATTTGGCTACACCTTC. Its translation is CASSLLTGGTFGYTF.

The chain is built from TRBV28 and TRBJ2-5, with TRBD1 matching over 10 bases. The V gene's germline CDR1 is MDHEN and CDR2 SYDVKM. This CDR3 region has 13 residues. The J segment lost 5 bases and the V segment lost 8 bases, leaving 5 bases of the junction unmatched. CDR3 residues: CASQGQGRETQYF. CDR3 nucleotide sequence: TGTGCCAGCCAGGGACAGGGGAGGGAGACCCAGTACTTC. Supplemented by reference TRBV28 and TRBJ2-5, the full variable domain reads DVKVTQSSRYLVKRTGEKVFLECVQDMDHENMFWYRQDPGLGLRLIYFSYDVKMKEKGDIPEGYSVSREKKERFSLILESASTNQTSMYLCASQGQGRETQYFGPGTRLLVL.

This rearrangement joins TRBV15 to TRBJ2-7; a possible D gene is TRBD1 (5 bases). The CDR3 loop spans 13 amino acids. V was cut by 1 base and J by 5 bases, with 9 bases left in between. Germline loops: CDR1 LNHNV, CDR2 YYDKDF (reference sequence). CDR3 sequence reads: CATSRGRGDEQYF. In DNA, the CDR3 is TGTGCCACCAGCAGAGGAAGGGGCGACGAGCAGTACTTC. The full variable domain, its missing parts supplied by reference TRBV15 and TRBJ2-7, is DAMVIQNPRYQVTQFGKPVTLSCSQTLNHNVMYWYQQKSSQAPKLLFHYYDKDFNNEADTPDNFQSRRPNTSFCFLDIRSPGLGDTAMYLCATSRGRGDEQYFGPGTRLTVT.

This chain uses TRBV29-1 with TRBJ1-4; tentative D call: TRBD1 (6 bases). The CDR3 is 15 residues long. The germline V gene encodes CDR1 SQVTM and CDR2 ANQGSEA. V was pared by 0 bases and J by 0 bases, with 8 bases between. CDR3 protein: CSVEDRGPTNEKLFF. The CDR3 nucleotides are TGCAGCGTTGAAGATCGGGGGCCAACTAATGAAAAACTGTTTTTT.

This chain uses TRBV13 with TRBJ2-3; a weak D match, TRBD2 (6 bases). The V gene's germline CDR1 is PRHDT and CDR2 FYEKMQ (reference sequence). Trimming stripped 3 bases from V and 6 bases from J, with 13 bases between. The CDR3 loop spans 14 amino acids. CDR3 protein: CASSFMTSYDTQYF. CDR3 coding DNA: TGTGCCAGCAGCTTTATGACTAGTTATGATACGCAGTATTTT.

The genes are TRBV5-4 and TRBJ2-7; D possibly corresponds to TRBD1 (5 bases). CDR1 and CDR2 (germline): SGHNT, YYREEE (reference sequence). Trimming cost V 4 bases and J 3 bases, with 14 bases left between them. This CDR3 comprises 14 residues. Here the CDR3 DNA reads TGTGCCAGCAGCCCAGCAGGGTATGTCTACGAGCAGTACTTC. It encodes CASSPAGYVYEQYF.

The CDR3 bases are TGTGCCAGCCGCCACAAGTGGGAGGGTGGCTACACCTTC. Amino acid sequence: CASRHKWEGGYTF. The chain recombines TRBV5-4 with TRBJ1-2; D not certain. The CDR3 loop spans 13 amino acids. Trimming left V 7 bases short and J 7 bases short, with 17 bases between. Per germline, CDR1 SGHNT and CDR2 YYREEE (reference sequence).

The gene calls are TRBV4-1 and TRBJ2-5, with a possible D match to TRBD2 (5 bases). The J call may be in error: the DNA end matches TRBJ2-7 better. The CDR3 consists of 15 residues. Germline V gene data show CDR1 as MGHRA and CDR2 as YSYEKL. The CDR3 bases are TGCGCCAGCAGCCAAGACGAGGGTCTGATCTACGAGCAGTACTTC. This codes for CASSQDEGLIYEQYF.

This chain joins TRBV7-7 and TRBJ2-1; 9 bases match TRBD2. Germline V CDR1 and CDR2: SSHAT, FNYEAQ (reference sequence). The CDR3 is 15 residues long. V shed 1 base, J shed 7 bases, and the junction held 5 bases outside the gene matches. The CDR3 DNA is TGTGCCAGCAGCTTAGTGTCTAGCGGGAAAAATGAGCAGTTCTTC. It translates to CASSLVSSGKNEQFF.

As DNA, the CDR3 is TGTGCCAGCAGCTTTCGGCCCGCCGACGCGGGGAACACTGAAGCTTTCTTT. Its translation: CASSFRPADAGNTEAFF. The chain employs TRBV28 and TRBJ1-1; D gene unclear. Germline V lookup: CDR1 MDHEN, CDR2 SYDVKM. The length of the CDR3 is 17 residues. Trimming shortened V by 6 bases and J by 1 base, and 21 bases separated the two germline ends. Full variable domain (outside the CDR3, taken from reference TRBV28 and TRBJ1-1): DVKVTQSSRYLVKRTGEKVFLECVQDMDHENMFWYRQDPGLGLRLIYFSYDVKMKEKGDIPEGYSVSREKKERFSLILESASTNQTSMYLCASSFRPADAGNTEAFFGQGTRLTVV.

V and J are TRBV7-2 and TRBJ1-4; possibly TRBD1 for D (5 bases). V gave up 5 bases and J gave up 8 bases, with 27 bases separating them. Germline assignment: CDR1 SGHTA and CDR2 FQGNSA. CDR3 length: 18 amino acids. CDR3 sequence: CASSLRPRAGIMEEKLFF. CDR3 bases: TGTGCCAGCAGCCTCCGTCCCAGGGCGGGGATAATGGAGGAAAAACTGTTTTTT.

The J gene is TRBJ1-4, the V gene TRBV11-2; D gene ambiguous. V dropped 4 bases and J dropped 6 bases, with 18 bases sitting between them. The CDR3 has 16 amino acids. Germline assignment: CDR1 SGHAT and CDR2 FQNNGV. The CDR3 DNA is TGTGCCAGCAGCTCACATTTGGGCCTGTGGGATGAAAAACTGTTTTTT. Translating gives CASSSHLGLWDEKLFF.

This chain connects TRBV7-9 to TRBJ2-1; 13 bases match TRBD2. This CDR3 spans 19 amino acids. Germline-derived CDR1 and CDR2 are SEHNR and FQNEAQ (reference sequence). V lost 5 bases to trimming and J lost 3 bases; unmatched junction nucleotides: 13. As DNA, the CDR3 is TGTGCCAGCAGCCCGACAGGGGTAGGGACTAGCGGGAACTACAATGAGCAGTTCTTC. Its translation is CASSPTGVGTSGNYNEQFF.

V gene TRBV7-8 combines with J gene TRBJ1-5; TRBD1 agrees at 10 bases. There are 18 residues in the CDR3. The junction had 9 bases not matched to a gene; V was cut back by 1 base and J by 3 bases. CDR1 and CDR2 from the germline V gene are SGHVS and FQNEAQ. The CDR3 loop reads CASSLGRRDRGFNQPQHF. Here the CDR3 DNA reads TGTGCCAGCAGCTTAGGTCGACGGGACAGGGGCTTCAATCAGCCCCAGCATTTT.

Concerning this clone itself: A read error likely explains this, since a far larger clone differs by one base. This sample also contains other DNA sequences that code for the same CDR3. The chain is built from TRBV6-4 and TRBJ2-6; D remains ambiguous. The CDR3 extends over 14 amino acids. Germline CDR1 MRHNA, CDR2 SNTAGT. The CDR3 spells CASSELPGANVLTF. Written as DNA, the CDR3 is TGTGCCAGCAGTGAACTCCCTGGAGCCAACGTCCTGACTTTC.

V gene TRBV4-1 combines with J gene TRBJ2-6; no clear D. Germline loops: CDR1 MGHRA, CDR2 YSYEKL. V was clipped by 5 bases and J by 2 bases, with 10 bases between them. The CDR3 totals 15 residues. CDR3 nucleotides: TGCGCCAGCAGCGACGCAGAAACTGGGGCCAACGTCCTGACTTTC. This sequence encodes CASSDAETGANVLTF.

This clone has a count of ten or more. This chain links TRBV6-1 with TRBJ2-1, with a possible D match to TRBD2 (6 bases). Deletions cut 4 bases from V and 1 base from J, with 14 bases between. This CDR3 is 16 amino acids long. Per germline, CDR1 MNHNS and CDR2 SASEGT. The CDR3 nucleotides are TGTGCCAGCAGTGTATCCAGCGGAGGGTCCTACAATGAGCAGTTCTTC. Protein: CASSVSSGGSYNEQFF.